This TCR beta chain appears in the sequencing data of a study of blood T cell repertoires in COVID-19. In the study overall: Whether acute or convalescent, the COVID-19 samples came from the United States, Italy and Spain. The cDNA or gDNA used as material had been derived from T cells, B-cell-depleted T cells, or PBMCs.

V dropped 4 bases and J dropped 6; count of bases not matched to a gene: 4. CDR1 is KGHSH, CDR2 LQKENI, per germline. The CDR3 is made up of 15 amino acids. Clinical history reported by participants formed the basis on which cohorts were assigned. Original data processing: Amplification of reference gene primers was used by the study to estimate nucleated cell counts. Assay: immunoSEQ multiplex PCR; the TCRdb copy retains only in-frame clones and omits some. V and J calls and clone size come straight from that table; D and trimming were deduced from the DNA. This table holds 150,000 to 200,000 clones, about nine tenths found once.

This clonotype was obtained from a young woman who had recovered from COVID-19. Sample: PBMCs or T cells enriched from blood (not recorded which). The chain joins TRBV18 to TRBJ2-2; 11 bases align to TRBD1. The CDR3 reads CASSRTGGASGELFF. CDR3 DNA sequence: TGTGCCAGCTCACGGACAGGGGGCGCTTCCGGGGAGCTGTTTTTT.